This T cell receptor (beta chain) was recovered during a study of blood T cell repertoires in COVID-19. Study background: Acute-phase and convalescent COVID-19 samples originated in the United States, Italy and Spain. The analysed material was cDNA or gDNA that came from T cells, B-cell-depleted T cells, or PBMCs.

Source study methods: Scientists estimated how many nucleated cells there were by amplifying reference gene primers. Here immunoSEQ multiplex PCR was the method, and the copy in TCRdb shows in-frame clones only, minus some. V and J calls and clone size follow that table, whereas D and trimming were derived from the DNA. The profile covers more than 250,000 clones, with 89% appearing a single time and about 6% taken by the ten largest. The length of the CDR3 is 14 residues. V lost 3 bases and J lost 0, with 9 bases in between. Germline V gene lookup returns CDR1 SNHLY and CDR2 FYNNEI. The J gene is TRBJ2-7, the V gene TRBV2; possibly TRBD2 for D (6 bases). The specimen sequenced was peripheral blood. The receptor comes from a man aged 18 to 30 who had recovered from COVID-19. CDR3 loop: CASSEGGVSYEQYF. The CDR3 region has the DNA TGTGCCAGCAGTGAGGGGGGTGTCTCCTACGAGCAGTACTTC. Full variable domain (remainder filled in from reference TRBV2 and TRBJ2-7): EPEVTQTPSHQVTQMGQEVILRCVPISNHLYFYWYRQILGQKVEFLVSFYNNEISEKSEIFDDQFSVERPDGSNFTLKIRSTKLEDSAMYFCASSEGGVSYEQYFGPGTRLTVT.